This T cell receptor (beta chain) came from a study of cytomegalovirus exposure and HLA in healthy donors. The germline gives CDR1 SNHLY, CDR2 FYNNEI. Trimming stripped 6 bases from V and 3 bases from J, with 5 bases between. The CDR3 is made up of 12 amino acids. This clone was observed a handful of times. The PCR contained 60 Vbeta and 13 Jbeta primers. Produced via immunoSEQ multiplex PCR; TCRdb's table is partial and in-frame only. The sample records 110,000 to 150,000 clones, around a tenth being singletons. The chain is built from TRBV2 and TRBJ2-2; D is ambiguous. Sequencing was done on a sample of PBMCs. The clonotype comes from a male donor in good health and CMV-seronegative. The CDR3 is CASRPDTGELFF. The CDR3 coding sequence is TGTGCCAGCAGGCCGGACACCGGGGAGCTGTTTTTT.